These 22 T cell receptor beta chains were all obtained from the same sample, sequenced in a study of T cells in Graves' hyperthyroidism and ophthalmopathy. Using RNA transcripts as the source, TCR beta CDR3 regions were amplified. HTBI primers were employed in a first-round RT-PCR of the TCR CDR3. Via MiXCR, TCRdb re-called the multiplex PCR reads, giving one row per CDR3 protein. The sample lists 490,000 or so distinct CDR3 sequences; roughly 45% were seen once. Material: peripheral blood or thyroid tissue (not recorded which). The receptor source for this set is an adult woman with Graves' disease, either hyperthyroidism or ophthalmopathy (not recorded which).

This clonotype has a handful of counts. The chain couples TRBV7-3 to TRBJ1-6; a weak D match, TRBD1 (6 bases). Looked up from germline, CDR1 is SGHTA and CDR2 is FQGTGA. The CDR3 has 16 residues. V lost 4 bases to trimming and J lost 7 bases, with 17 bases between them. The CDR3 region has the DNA TGTGCCAGCAGCTCAAGACCGTGGGGGGCAAATTCACCCCTCCACTTT. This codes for CASSSRPWGANSPLHF.

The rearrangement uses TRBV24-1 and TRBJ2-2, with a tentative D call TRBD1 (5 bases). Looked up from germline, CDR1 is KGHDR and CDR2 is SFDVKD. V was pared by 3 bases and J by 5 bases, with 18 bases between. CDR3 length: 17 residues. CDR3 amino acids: CATSDPRRRAGTGELFF. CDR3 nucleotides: TGTGCCACCAGTGATCCGCGGCGCAGGGCTGGTACCGGGGAGCTGTTTTTT.

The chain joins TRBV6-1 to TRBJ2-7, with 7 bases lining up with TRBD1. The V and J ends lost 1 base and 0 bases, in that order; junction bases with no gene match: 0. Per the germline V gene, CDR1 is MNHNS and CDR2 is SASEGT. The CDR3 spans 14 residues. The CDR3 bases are TGTGCCAGCAGTGAAGGGGACAGCTCCTACGAGCAGTACTTC. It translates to CASSEGDSSYEQYF.

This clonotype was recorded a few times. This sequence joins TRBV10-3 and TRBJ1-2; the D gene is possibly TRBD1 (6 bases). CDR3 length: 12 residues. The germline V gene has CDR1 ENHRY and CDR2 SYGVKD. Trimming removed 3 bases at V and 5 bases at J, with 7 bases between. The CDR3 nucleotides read TGTGCCATCAGTGAAAGGGGGTATGGCTACACCTTC. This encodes CAISERGYGYTF.

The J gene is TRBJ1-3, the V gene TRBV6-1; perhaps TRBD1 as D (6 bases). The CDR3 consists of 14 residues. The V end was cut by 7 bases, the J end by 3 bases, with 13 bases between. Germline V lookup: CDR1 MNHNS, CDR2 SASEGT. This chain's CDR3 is CASKTGTSGNTIYF. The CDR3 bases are TGTGCCAGCAAAACCGGGACAAGTGGAAACACCATATATTTT.

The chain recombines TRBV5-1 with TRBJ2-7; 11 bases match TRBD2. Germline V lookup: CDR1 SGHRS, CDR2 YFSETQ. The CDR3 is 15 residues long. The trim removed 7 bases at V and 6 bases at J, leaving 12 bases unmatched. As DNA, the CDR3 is TGCGCCAGCCGAGGACAACTAGCGGGAGCCTCCGAGCAGTACTTC. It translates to CASRGQLAGASEQYF.

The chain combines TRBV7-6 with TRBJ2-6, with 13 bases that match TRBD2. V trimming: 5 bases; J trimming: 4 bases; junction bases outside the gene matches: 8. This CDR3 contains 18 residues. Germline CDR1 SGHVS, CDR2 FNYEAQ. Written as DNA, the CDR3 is TGTGCCAGCAGCGCCGGACTAGCGGGAGTGTCCGGGGCCAACGTCCTGACTTTC. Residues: CASSAGLAGVSGANVLTF.

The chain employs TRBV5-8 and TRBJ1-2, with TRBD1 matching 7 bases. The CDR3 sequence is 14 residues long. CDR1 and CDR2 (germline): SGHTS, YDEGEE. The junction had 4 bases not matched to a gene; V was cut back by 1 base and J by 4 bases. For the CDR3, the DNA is TGTGCCAGCAGCTTGAGGACAGGAATCTATGGCTACACCTTC. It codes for CASSLRTGIYGYTF.

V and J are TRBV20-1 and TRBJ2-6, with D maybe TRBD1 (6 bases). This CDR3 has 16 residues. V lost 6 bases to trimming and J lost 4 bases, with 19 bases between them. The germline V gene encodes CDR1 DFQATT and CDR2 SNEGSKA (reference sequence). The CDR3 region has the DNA TGCAGTGCCGACCAGGGACACTTGTCCGGGGCCAACGTCCTGACTTTC. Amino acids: CSADQGHLSGANVLTF.

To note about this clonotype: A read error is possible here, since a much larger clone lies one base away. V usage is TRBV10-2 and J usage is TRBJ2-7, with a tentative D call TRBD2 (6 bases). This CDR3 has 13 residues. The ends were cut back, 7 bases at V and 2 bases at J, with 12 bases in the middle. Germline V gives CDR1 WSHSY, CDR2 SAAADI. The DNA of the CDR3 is TGCGCCAGCATGCGGGGTTTACCCTACGAGCAGTACTTC. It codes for CASMRGLPYEQYF.

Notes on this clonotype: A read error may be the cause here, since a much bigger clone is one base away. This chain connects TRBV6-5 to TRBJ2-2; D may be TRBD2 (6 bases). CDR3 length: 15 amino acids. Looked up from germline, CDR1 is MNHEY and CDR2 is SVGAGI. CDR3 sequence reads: CAISYSAGYTGELFF. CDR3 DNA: TGTGCCATCAGTTACTCAGCGGGCTACACCGGGGAGCTGTTTTTT.

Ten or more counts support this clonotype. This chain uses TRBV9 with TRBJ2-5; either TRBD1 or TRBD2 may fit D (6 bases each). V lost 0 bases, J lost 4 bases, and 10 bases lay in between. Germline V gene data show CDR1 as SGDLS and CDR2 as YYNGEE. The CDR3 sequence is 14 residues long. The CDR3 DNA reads TGTGCCAGCAGCGTAGAGGGGGGCTCAGAGACCCAGTACTTC. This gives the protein CASSVEGGSETQYF.

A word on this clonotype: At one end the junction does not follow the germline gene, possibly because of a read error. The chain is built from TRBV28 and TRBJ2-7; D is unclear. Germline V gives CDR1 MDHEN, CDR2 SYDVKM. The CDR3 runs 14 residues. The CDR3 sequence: CASSEMAGRYEQYF. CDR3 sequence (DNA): TGCGCCAGCAGTGAGATGGCAGGCCGCTACGAGCAGTACTTC.

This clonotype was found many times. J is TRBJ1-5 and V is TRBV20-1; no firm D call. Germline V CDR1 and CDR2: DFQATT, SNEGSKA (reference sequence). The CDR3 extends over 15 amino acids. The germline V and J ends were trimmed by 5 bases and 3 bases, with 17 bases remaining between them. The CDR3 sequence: CSARPSGRPNQPQHF. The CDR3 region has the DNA TGCAGTGCTCGACCCTCGGGGAGGCCCAATCAGCCCCAGCATTTT.

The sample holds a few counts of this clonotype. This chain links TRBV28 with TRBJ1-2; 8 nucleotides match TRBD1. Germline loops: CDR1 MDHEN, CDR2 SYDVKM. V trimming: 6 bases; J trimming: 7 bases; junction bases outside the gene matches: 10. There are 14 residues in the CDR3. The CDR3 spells CASSSNTGGSGYTF. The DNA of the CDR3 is TGTGCCAGCAGCTCCAACACAGGGGGTAGTGGCTACACCTTC.

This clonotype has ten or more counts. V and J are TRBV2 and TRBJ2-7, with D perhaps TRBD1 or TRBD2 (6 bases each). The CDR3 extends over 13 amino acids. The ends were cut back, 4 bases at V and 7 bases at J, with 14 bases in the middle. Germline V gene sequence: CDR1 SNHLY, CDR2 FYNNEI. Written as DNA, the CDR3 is TGTGCCAGCAGTGTTGAGGGGGGCTGGGAGCAGTACTTC. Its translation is CASSVEGGWEQYF.

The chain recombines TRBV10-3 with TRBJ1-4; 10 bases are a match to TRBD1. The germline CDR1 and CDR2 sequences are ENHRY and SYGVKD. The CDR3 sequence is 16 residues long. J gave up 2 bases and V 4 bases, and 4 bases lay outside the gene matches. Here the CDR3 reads CAISGTGGKTNEKLFF. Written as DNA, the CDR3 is TGTGCCATCAGTGGGACAGGGGGGAAGACTAATGAAAAACTGTTTTTT.

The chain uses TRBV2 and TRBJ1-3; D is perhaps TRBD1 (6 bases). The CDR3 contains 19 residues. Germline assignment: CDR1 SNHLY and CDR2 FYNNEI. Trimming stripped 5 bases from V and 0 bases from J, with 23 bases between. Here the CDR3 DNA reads TGTGCCAGCAGTATTACGACCCAGGGGCTAGAATTCTCTGGAAACACCATATATTTT. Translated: CASSITTQGLEFSGNTIYF.

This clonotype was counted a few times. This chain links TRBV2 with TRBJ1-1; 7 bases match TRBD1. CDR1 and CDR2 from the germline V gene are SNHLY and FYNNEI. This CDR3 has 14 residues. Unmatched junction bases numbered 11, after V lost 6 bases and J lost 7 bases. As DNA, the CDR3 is TGTGCCAGCAGGGTGCAGGGGGTCGGAATTGAAGCTTTCTTT. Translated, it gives CASRVQGVGIEAFF.

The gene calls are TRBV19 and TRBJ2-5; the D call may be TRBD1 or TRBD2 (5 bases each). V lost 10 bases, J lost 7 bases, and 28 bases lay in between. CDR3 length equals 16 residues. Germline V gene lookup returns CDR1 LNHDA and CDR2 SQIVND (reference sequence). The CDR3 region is CATSRDTGHLSGTQYF. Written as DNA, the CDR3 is TGTGCCACCAGCAGAGATACCGGACACCTGAGCGGGACCCAGTACTTC.

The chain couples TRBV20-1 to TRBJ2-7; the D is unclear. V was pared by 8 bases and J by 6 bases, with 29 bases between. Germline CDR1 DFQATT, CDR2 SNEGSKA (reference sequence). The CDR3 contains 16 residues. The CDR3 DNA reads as TGCAGTACTATCCGGTCGTGGACCCCTCCCCTCCTCGAGCAGTACTTC. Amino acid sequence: CSTIRSWTPPLLEQYF.

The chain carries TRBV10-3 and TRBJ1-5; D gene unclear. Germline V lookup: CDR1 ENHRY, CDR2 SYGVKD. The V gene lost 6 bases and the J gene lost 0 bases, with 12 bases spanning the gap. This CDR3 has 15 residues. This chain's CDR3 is CAISTFMISNQPQHF. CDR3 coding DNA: TGTGCCATCAGCACCTTTATGATTAGCAATCAGCCCCAGCATTTT.